This T cell receptor beta chain was identified in a study of OX40 agonist ivuxolimab in advanced cancers. On the study more broadly: Patients receiving dose escalation had hepatocellular carcinoma, melanoma, renal cell or head and neck cancer. Three patients responded partially, comprising one with hepatocellular carcinoma and two with cutaneous melanoma. Study results and caveats: Nonresponders included some who also had low normalized T-cell clonal expansion.

As to this clone: Its antigen is currently unknown.

The germline CDR1 and CDR2 sequences are LNHDA and SQIVND (reference sequence). The CDR3 extends over 18 amino acids. Trimming took off 3 bases at V and 3 bases at J, with 18 bases between the two ends. Method: immunoSEQ multiplex PCR; TCRdb's copy keeps in-frame clones and lacks some. The table shows some 100,000 clones, with around four fifths occurring only once. The rearrangement joins TRBV19 to TRBJ2-6; TRBD1 is a possible D gene (6 bases). The source is an adult with an advanced solid tumor such as melanoma, head and neck, liver or kidney cancer. The sequencing here drew on CD4+ or CD8+ T cells sorted from blood, taken in a trial of the OX40 agonist ivuxolimab. The chain's CDR3 is CASSIRQGSIGGANVLTF. CDR3 sequence (DNA): TGTGCCAGTAGTATTCGCCAGGGGTCCATCGGTGGGGCCAACGTCCTGACTTTC.